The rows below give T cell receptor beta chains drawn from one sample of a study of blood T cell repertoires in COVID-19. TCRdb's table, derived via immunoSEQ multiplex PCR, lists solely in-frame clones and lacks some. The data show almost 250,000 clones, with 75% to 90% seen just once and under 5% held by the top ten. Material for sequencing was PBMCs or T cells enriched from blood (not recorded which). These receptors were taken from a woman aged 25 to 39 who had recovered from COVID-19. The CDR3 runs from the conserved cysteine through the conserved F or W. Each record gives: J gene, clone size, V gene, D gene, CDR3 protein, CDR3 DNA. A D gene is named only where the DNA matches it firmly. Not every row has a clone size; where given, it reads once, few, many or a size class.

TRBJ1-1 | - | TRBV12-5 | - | CASGPGQNTEAFF | TGTGCTAGTGGCCCTGGGCAGAACACTGAAGCTTTCTTT
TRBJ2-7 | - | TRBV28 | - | CASSLEVLNQGPYEQYF | TGTGCCAGCAGTTTGGAGGTACTTAACCAGGGGCCATACGAGCAGTACTTC
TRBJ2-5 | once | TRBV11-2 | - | CASWTAGTQYF | TGTGCCAGTTGGACAGCAGGGACCCAGTACTTC
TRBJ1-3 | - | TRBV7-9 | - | CASSLAPGASSGNTIYF | TGTGCCAGCAGCTTAGCCCCAGGGGCGAGCTCTGGAAACACCATATATTTT
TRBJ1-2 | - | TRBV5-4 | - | CASSLVSSSTGKYGYTF | TGTGCCAGCAGCTTGGTTAGCTCTTCTACAGGAAAATATGGCTACACCTTC
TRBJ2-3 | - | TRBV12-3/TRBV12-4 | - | CASSQGTTDTQYF | TGTGCCAGCAGCCAGGGGACCACAGATACGCAGTATTTT
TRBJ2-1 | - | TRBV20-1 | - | CSRDSYNEQFF | TGCAGCCGGGACTCCTACAATGAGCAGTTCTTC
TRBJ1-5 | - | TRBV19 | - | CASSMVTLYSNQPQHF | TGTGCCAGTAGTATGGTTACCCTCTATAGCAATCAGCCCCAGCATTTT
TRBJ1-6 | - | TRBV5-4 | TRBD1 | CASSPGDSRYSPLHF | TGTGCCAGCAGCCCGGGGGACAGCAGGTATTCACCCCTCCACTTT
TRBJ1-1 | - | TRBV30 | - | CAWSARGGNTEAFF | TGTGCCTGGAGTGCCAGGGGTGGGAACACTGAAGCTTTCTTT
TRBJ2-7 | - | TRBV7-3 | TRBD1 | CASSPTDRGHEQYF | TGTGCCAGCAGCCCAACGGACAGGGGGCACGAGCAGTACTTC
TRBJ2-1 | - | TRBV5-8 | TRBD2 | CASSLLAGNNNEQFF | TGTGCCAGCAGCCTACTAGCGGGGAACAACAATGAGCAGTTCTTC
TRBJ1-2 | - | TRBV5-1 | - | CASSSRGEVDGYTF | TGCGCCAGCAGCTCCCGAGGAGAGGTAGATGGCTACACCTTC
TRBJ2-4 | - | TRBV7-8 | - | CASSSSRIAKNIQYF | TGTGCCAGCAGCTCTAGTCGGATAGCCAAAAACATTCAGTACTTC
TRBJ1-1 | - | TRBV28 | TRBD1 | CASSSITKYRGLKANTEAFF | TGTGCCAGCAGTTCGATAACTAAGTACAGGGGCCTCAAGGCGAACACTGAAGCTTTCTTT
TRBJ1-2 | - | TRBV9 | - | CASSVGEGRGYGYTF | TGTGCCAGCAGCGTAGGCGAAGGTAGGGGCTATGGCTACACCTTC
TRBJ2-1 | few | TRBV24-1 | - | CATSRGQTMAYNEQFF | TGTGCCACCTCGCGCGGACAGACAATGGCCTACAATGAGCAGTTCTTC
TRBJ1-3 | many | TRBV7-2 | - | CASSPGGVSGNTIYF | TGTGCCAGCAGCCCCGGCGGAGTCTCTGGAAACACCATATATTTT
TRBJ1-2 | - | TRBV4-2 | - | CASNQDSGEGGGPYGYTF | TGTGCCAGCAATCAGGATTCGGGGGAGGGCGGCGGGCCCTATGGCTACACCTTC
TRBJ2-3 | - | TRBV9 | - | CASSAPGGKADTQYF | TGTGCCAGCAGCGCCCCCGGGGGTAAGGCAGATACGCAGTATTTT
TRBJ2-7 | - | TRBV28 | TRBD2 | CASTTLGGRSSYEQYF | TGTGCCAGCACCACATTGGGAGGGCGGAGCTCCTACGAGCAGTACTTC
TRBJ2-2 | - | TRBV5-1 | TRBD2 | CASPSSATSGNTGELFF | TGCGCCAGCCCCAGTTCGGCGACTAGCGGGAACACCGGGGAGCTGTTTTTT